The 12 T cell receptor beta chains below come from one sample, sequenced in a study of blood T cell repertoires in COVID-19. Here immunoSEQ multiplex PCR was the method, and the copy in TCRdb shows in-frame clones only, minus some. The table lists approximately 390,000 clones, 87% of them singletons. Material: peripheral blood. Every receptor here comes from a woman in her sixties with COVID-19, enrolled during active disease.

This clone was observed a single time. The chain links TRBV4-1 to TRBJ1-2, with D unclear. V was shortened by 5 bases and J by 2 bases, with 15 bases between the two germline ends. The V gene's germline CDR1 is MGHRA and CDR2 YSYEKL. The CDR3 has 15 amino acids. DNA of the CDR3: TGCGCCAGCAGCTCAAGAGGGAATCTCAACTATGGCTACACCTTC. The encoded protein is CASSSRGNLNYGYTF.

This chain links TRBV30 with TRBJ2-5; TRBD2 is a possible D gene (7 bases). This CDR3 has 14 amino acids. Germline V gene sequence: CDR1 GTSNPN, CDR2 SVGIG (reference sequence). CDR3 bases: TGTGCGGAGGGTCGAGGGGGGGACGCAGAGACCCAGTACTTC. This codes for CAEGRGGDAETQYF.

The chain couples TRBV5-5 to TRBJ2-7, with 7 bases that match TRBD1. With V trimmed by 5 bases and J by 0 bases, 5 bases remained unmatched. The CDR3 extends over 14 amino acids. Germline V gives CDR1 SGHKS, CDR2 YYEKEE (reference sequence). The CDR3 sequence: CASRPGQSSYEQYF. The CDR3 DNA follows: TGTGCCAGCAGACCGGGACAGAGCTCCTACGAGCAGTACTTC.

The CDR3 sequence is CASSQDLGAAATYNEQFF. In DNA form, the CDR3 reads TGTGCCAGCAGCCAAGATTTGGGGGCAGCAGCCACCTACAATGAGCAGTTCTTC. V gene TRBV4-2 combines with J gene TRBJ2-1; possible D gene TRBD1, 6 bases. The CDR3 length is 18 residues. The V gene lost 0 bases and the J gene lost 2 bases, with 17 bases spanning the gap. CDR1 and CDR2 (germline): LGHNA, YNFKEQ.

Concerning this clone: This CDR3 is also generated by other DNA sequences in the sample. This chain joins TRBV7-9 and TRBJ2-2; 10 bases line up with TRBD1. Germline assignment: CDR1 SEHNR and CDR2 FQNEAQ (reference sequence). V dropped 5 bases and J dropped 5; count of bases not matched to a gene: 2. The CDR3 is 14 residues long. In nucleotides, the CDR3 is TGTGCCAGCAGCAGGACAGGGGGGACCGGGGAGCTGTTTTTT. Protein sequence: CASSRTGGTGELFF.

The chain joins TRBV5-1 to TRBJ2-1; 8 bases agree with TRBD2. V shed 0 bases and J 3 bases; nucleotides not matched to a gene: 2. Germline loops: CDR1 SGHRS, CDR2 YFSETQ. This CDR3 comprises 15 residues. This CDR3 reads CASSLAGLGYNEQFF. In DNA, the CDR3 is TGCGCCAGCAGCTTGGCGGGACTAGGCTACAATGAGCAGTTCTTC.

The V call is TRBV3-1 (or the pseudogene TRBV3-2), the J call TRBJ2-2; possibly TRBD1 for D (6 bases). Germline assignment: CDR1 LGHDT and CDR2 YNNKEL (reference sequence). The length of the CDR3 is 14 residues. V was pared by 4 bases and J by 5 bases, with 11 bases between. DNA of the CDR3: TGTGCCAGCAGCCCGGACAGACAAACCGGGGAGCTGTTTTTT. Translated: CASSPDRQTGELFF.

The rearrangement joins TRBV2 to TRBJ2-2, with 9 bases identical to TRBD1. The CDR3 is 16 amino acids. Germline-derived CDR1 and CDR2 are SNHLY and FYNNEI. V shed 5 bases, J shed 2 bases, and the junction held 6 bases outside the gene matches. The CDR3 is CASSKQGARNTGELFF. The CDR3 DNA sequence: TGTGCCAGCAGTAAACAGGGGGCCCGAAACACCGGGGAGCTGTTTTTT.

The V gene is TRBV19, the J gene TRBJ1-4; 8 nucleotides match TRBD1. V was pared by 6 bases and J by 15 bases, with 15 bases of the junction left unmatched. This CDR3 comprises 14 residues. Germline CDR1 reads LNHDA; CDR2 reads SQIVND (reference sequence). CDR3 nucleotides: TGTGCCAGTAGAGCACAGGGGGAGGGTGATAGGATGTTTTTT. This codes for CASRAQGEGDRMFF.

This clone was observed once. The V call is TRBV11-2, the J call TRBJ1-2, with D possibly being TRBD1 (5 bases). V was clipped by 2 bases and J by 4 bases, with 14 bases between them. Germline CDR1 is SGHAT and CDR2 is FQNNGV. This CDR3 is 15 amino acids long. CDR3 nucleotide sequence: TGTGCCAGCAGCTTAAAAAGGGAACAGGTCTATGGCTACACCTTC. Amino acid sequence: CASSLKREQVYGYTF.

The chain links TRBV6-5 to TRBJ1-6; D is possibly TRBD1 (6 bases). Germline assignment: CDR1 MNHEY and CDR2 SVGAGI. The CDR3 contains 15 residues. The germline V and J ends were trimmed by 6 bases and 7 bases, with 16 bases remaining between them. The CDR3 sequence: CASSVQGLRNSPLHF. DNA of the CDR3: TGTGCCAGCAGCGTACAGGGATTAAGGAATTCACCCCTCCACTTT.

J is TRBJ2-5 and V is TRBV11-3; 9 bases agree with TRBD2. CDR3 length: 15 amino acids. Per germline, CDR1 SGHNT and CDR2 YENEEA. V trimming: 5 bases; J trimming: 5 bases; junction bases outside the gene matches: 9. CDR3 nucleotide sequence: TGTGCCAGCAGCCATAGGGTAGCGGGGGATGAGACCCAGTACTTC. This encodes CASSHRVAGDETQYF.